Below, one T cell receptor beta chain is given with its context. CDR1 SNHLY and CDR2 FYNNEI come from the germline V gene. The CDR3 contains 16 residues. V lost 5 bases to trimming and J lost 4 bases, with 15 bases between them. This entry is derived from a study of blood T cell repertoires in COVID-19. Under the authors' procedure: Researchers report that nucleated cell counts were estimated from reference gene primer amplification. The protocol was immunoSEQ multiplex PCR, while the TCRdb copy is restricted to in-frame clones and leaves out a portion. D and trimming come from the DNA, and the V and J calls and clone size come from that table. The sample records roughly 430,000 clones, approximately 91% being singletons.

The origin of this receptor is a woman aged 18-30 years who had been exposed to COVID-19. The material sequenced was PBMCs or T cells enriched from blood (not recorded which). The chain has TRBV2 and TRBJ2-6, with D perhaps matching TRBD2 (6 bases). This CDR3 reads CASSRGRGAGANVLTF. DNA of the CDR3: TGTGCCAGCAGTCGTGGGCGGGGTGCAGGGGCCAACGTCCTGACTTTC.